This T cell receptor beta chain was sequenced in a study of OX40 agonist ivuxolimab in advanced cancers. The trim removed 1 base at V and 5 bases at J, leaving 9 bases unmatched. From germline, CDR1 is SGHDN and CDR2 FVKESK. This CDR3 is built from 18 residues. Here immunoSEQ multiplex PCR was the method, and the copy in TCRdb shows in-frame clones only, minus some. The sample shows 65,000 to 95,000 clones, roughly nine tenths of them seen only once. The chain carries TRBV14 and TRBJ2-1; 12 nucleotides align to TRBD2. The receptor was isolated from an adult with an advanced solid tumor such as melanoma, head and neck, liver or kidney cancer. The sample in question was CD4+ or CD8+ T cells sorted from blood, obtained in a trial of the OX40 agonist ivuxolimab. This CDR3 reads CASSQGLAGDGLHNEQFF. The CDR3 bases are TGTGCCAGCAGCCAAGGACTAGCGGGAGATGGGCTACACAATGAGCAGTTCTTC.